This T cell receptor (beta chain) was obtained from a study of shared clonotypes between healthy human individuals. Clones were read by immunoSEQ multiplex PCR, and TCRdb kept only the in-frame ones, dropping some. Of roughly 2.2 million clones in the sample, 85% to 95% are singletons; the top ten hold 0.3% to 0.45%. The CDR3 consists of 13 residues. Trimming stripped 1 base from V and 4 bases from J, with 9 bases between. Germline values: CDR1 GTSNPN, CDR2 SVGIG (reference sequence). The sample taken for sequencing was naive CD4+ T cells from PBMCs. Subset defined: CD45RA+ positively selected. This receptor was taken from a man between 18 and 35 years old in good health. Some clones in this sample may be carry-over from other donors' samples. The gene calls are TRBV30 and TRBJ2-3; D is unresolved. The CDR3 sequence is CAWSDNHADTQYF. DNA of the CDR3: TGTGCCTGGAGTGATAACCACGCAGATACGCAGTATTTT.